This T cell receptor (beta chain) was found in a study of blood T cell repertoires in COVID-19. Overall study context: Samples came from the United States, Italy and Spain, spanning acute and convalescent COVID-19. PBMCs, B-cell-depleted T cells, or T cells were the source of the cDNA or gDNA that made up the material.

The V segment lost 0 bases and the J segment 6 bases; nucleotides outside the gene matches: 11. Germline CDR1 reads GTSNPN; CDR2 reads SVGIG (reference sequence). This CDR3 region has 15 residues. In the original workflow: Nucleated cell number was recorded as an estimate derived from reference gene primer amplification. Sequenced by immunoSEQ multiplex PCR; TCRdb stores in-frame clones only, minus some. D and trimming come from the DNA, and the V and J calls and clone size come from that table. The sample carries about 49,000 clones, about four fifths recorded once. This clonotype was sampled from a woman aged 55 to 70 with acute or convalescent COVID-19. The sequenced sample was peripheral blood. The rearrangement uses TRBV30 and TRBJ2-7; 7 nucleotides line up with TRBD1. The CDR3 DNA reads as TGTGCCTGGAGTGTCCACAGGGGCCCAATTCCCGAGCAGTACTTC. Amino acid sequence: CAWSVHRGPIPEQYF.